Below are 13 T cell receptor beta chains sequenced from a single sample in a study of blood T cell repertoires in COVID-19. Here immunoSEQ multiplex PCR was the method, and the copy in TCRdb shows in-frame clones only, minus some. The sample lists about 270,000 clones, around 83% occurring once. Sequencing was carried out using peripheral blood. The receptors shown here come from a man older than 75 with acute or convalescent COVID-19.

The chain uses TRBV5-1 and TRBJ1-2; TRBD1 might be the D (6 bases). CDR1 SGHRS and CDR2 YFSETQ come from the germline V gene. The V end lost 2 bases, the J end lost 4 bases, and 15 bases lay between the germline ends. CDR3 length: 15 residues. The CDR3 spells CASSLVGAEGYGYTF. Here the CDR3 DNA reads TGCGCCAGCAGCTTAGTGGGGGCTGAAGGCTATGGCTACACCTTC. Variable domain in full (rest from reference TRBV5-1 and TRBJ1-2): KAGVTQTPRYLIKTRGQQVTLSCSPISGHRSVSWYQQTPGQGLQFLFEYFSETQRNKGNFPGRFSGRQFSNSRSEMNVSTLELGDSALYLCASSLVGAEGYGYTFGSGTRLTVV.

The V gene is TRBV12-3 or TRBV12-4, the J gene TRBJ2-7; D is ambiguous. Between the trimmed V and J ends, which lost 6 bases and 10 bases, there was a span of 13 bases. There are 11 residues in the CDR3. The CDR3 DNA sequence: TGTGCCAGCAGCCTCGGAGTTCGACAGTACTTC. Translation gives CASSLGVRQYF.

This sequence joins TRBV9 and TRBJ2-5, with D possibly TRBD2 on 5 matching bases. CDR3 length equals 15 residues. V dropped 2 bases and J dropped 4 bases, with 15 bases sitting between them. Germline CDR1 reads SGDLS; CDR2 reads YYNGEE. The CDR3 sequence is CASSVERESGETQYF. The CDR3 nucleotides read TGTGCCAGCAGCGTCGAGAGGGAGTCAGGAGAGACCCAGTACTTC.

This rearrangement joins TRBV28 to TRBJ1-2; no clear D gene. Trimming removed 3 bases at V and 8 bases at J, with 10 bases between. CDR1 is MDHEN, CDR2 SYDVKM, per germline. The CDR3 is 12 amino acids. The CDR3 loop reads CASSFVGRGYTF. CDR3 bases: TGTGCCAGCAGTTTTGTTGGCCGCGGCTACACCTTC.

Only one count was recorded for this clone. The CDR3 coding sequence is TGTGCCAGCAGCTTCTCGACAGGTCCTGGAGAAAAACTGTTTTTT. Its protein product is CASSFSTGPGEKLFF. This sequence joins TRBV9 and TRBJ1-4; tentative D call: TRBD1 (6 bases). The CDR3 consists of 15 residues. Germline V lookup: CDR1 SGDLS, CDR2 YYNGEE. Deletions cut 4 bases from V and 8 bases from J, with 18 bases between.

The DNA for the CDR3 is TGCAGCGTTGAGGGGACAGGGGTTCCCTTAGAGACCCAGTACTTC. The encoded protein is CSVEGTGVPLETQYF. The chain is built from TRBV29-1 and TRBJ2-5; 10 bases line up with TRBD1. The CDR3 is 15 residues long. Germline-derived CDR1 and CDR2 are SQVTM and ANQGSEA. The trim removed 3 bases at V and 4 bases at J, leaving 8 bases unmatched.

The chain uses TRBV6-5 and TRBJ1-2; 7 bases are a match to TRBD1. This CDR3 is built from 16 residues. With 2 bases clipped from V and 4 bases from J, the junction kept 10 bases outside the gene matches. The V gene's germline CDR1 is MNHEY and CDR2 SVGAGI. The CDR3 DNA reads as TGTGCCAGCAGTTACGGGTCGGGACAGATCATCTATGGCTACACCTTC. Translated, it gives CASSYGSGQIIYGYTF.

This clone was seen a single time. The chain couples TRBV3-1 (or the pseudogene TRBV3-2) to TRBJ2-1, with TRBD2 matching over 9 bases. The germline CDR1 and CDR2 sequences are LGHDT and YNNKEL (reference sequence). This CDR3 spans 17 amino acids. Trimming cost V 0 bases and J 0 bases; bases outside gene matches: 3. The CDR3 loop reads CASSQELAGFSYNEQFF. The CDR3 region has the DNA TGTGCCAGCAGCCAAGAGCTAGCGGGGTTCTCCTACAATGAGCAGTTCTTC.

The CDR3 DNA follows: TGTGCCAGCAGTGACGGGACAGGGACCTATGGCTACACCTTC. This encodes CASSDGTGTYGYTF. The chain recombines TRBV25-1 with TRBJ1-2; 9 nucleotides match TRBD1. Germline V gives CDR1 MGHDK, CDR2 SYGVNS. Germline trimming cut 3 bases from V and 4 bases from J; bases unmatched to any gene: 3. This CDR3 comprises 14 residues.

This clone was recorded only once. The J gene is TRBJ1-5, the V gene TRBV20-1; a weak D match, TRBD1 (6 bases). Germline CDR1 reads DFQATT; CDR2 reads SNEGSKA (reference sequence). CDR3 size: 12 residues. Trimming shortened V by 3 bases and J by 5 bases, and 8 bases separated the two germline ends. CDR3 residues: CSASYRDQPQHF. The CDR3 region has the DNA TGCAGTGCTAGTTACAGGGATCAGCCCCAGCATTTT.

This rearrangement joins TRBV14 to TRBJ2-3, with 8 bases that match TRBD1. The CDR3 runs to 16 residues. Looked up from germline, CDR1 is SGHDN and CDR2 is FVKESK. J gave up 2 bases and V 4 bases, and 8 bases lay outside the gene matches. This CDR3 is CASSPQGAPPTDTQYF. CDR3 bases: TGTGCCAGCAGCCCGCAGGGGGCGCCCCCCACAGATACGCAGTATTTT.

This chain uses TRBV25-1 with TRBJ1-6, with D unresolved. Per the germline V gene, CDR1 is MGHDK and CDR2 is SYGVNS. The CDR3 totals 14 residues. Trimming stripped 3 bases from V and 4 bases from J, with 7 bases between. CDR3 DNA: TGTGCCAGCAGTGACACTGGTTATAATTCACCCCTCCACTTT. Amino acids: CASSDTGYNSPLHF.

The chain joins TRBV12-3 or TRBV12-4 to TRBJ1-2; tentative D call: TRBD1 (6 bases). The CDR3 contains 13 residues. V was pared by 3 bases and J by 8 bases, with 13 bases between. The DNA for the CDR3 is TGTGCCAGCAGTTTGGAAACAGGGTTAGGCTACACCTTC. This codes for CASSLETGLGYTF.